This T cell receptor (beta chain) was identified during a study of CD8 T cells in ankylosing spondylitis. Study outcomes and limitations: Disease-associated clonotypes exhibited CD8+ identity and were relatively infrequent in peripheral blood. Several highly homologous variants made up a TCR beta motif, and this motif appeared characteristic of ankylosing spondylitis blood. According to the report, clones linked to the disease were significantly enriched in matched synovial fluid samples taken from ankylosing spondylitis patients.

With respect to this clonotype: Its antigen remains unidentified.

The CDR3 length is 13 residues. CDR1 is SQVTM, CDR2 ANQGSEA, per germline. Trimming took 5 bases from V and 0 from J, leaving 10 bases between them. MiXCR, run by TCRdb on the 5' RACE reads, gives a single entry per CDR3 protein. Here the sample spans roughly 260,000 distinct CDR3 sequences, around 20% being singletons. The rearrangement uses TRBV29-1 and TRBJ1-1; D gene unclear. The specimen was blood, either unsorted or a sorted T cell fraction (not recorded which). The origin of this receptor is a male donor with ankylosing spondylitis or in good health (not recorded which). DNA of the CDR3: TGCAGCGTTCACGGACGGGTGAACACTGAAGCTTTCTTT. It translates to CSVHGRVNTEAFF.